This T cell receptor (beta chain) was retrieved from a study of cytomegalovirus exposure and HLA in healthy donors. Study findings and constraints: Excluded were some V segments that proved indistinguishable, including TRBV6-2 and TRBV6-3.

As for this clone: Its antigen is still unknown.

Donors consisted of healthy bone marrow donors. V lost 6 bases and J 1 base, leaving 15 bases between the germline ends. The germline gives CDR1 KGHSH, CDR2 LQKENI. CDR3 length: 16 residues. The PCR ran on 60 Vbeta and 13 Jbeta primers. TCRdb's copy holds only in-frame clones and misses some; the assay was immunoSEQ multiplex PCR. The data show some 69,000 clones, approximately 80% seen once. The chain recombines TRBV18 with TRBJ2-2; weak D call: TRBD1 (6 bases). This clonotype was sampled from a woman under 40 in good health and CMV-seronegative. Sequencing was carried out using PBMCs. The DNA of the CDR3 is TGTGCCAGCTCTCCGCCAGGGACACGGAACACCGGGGAGCTGTTTTTT. Translation gives CASSPPGTRNTGELFF.